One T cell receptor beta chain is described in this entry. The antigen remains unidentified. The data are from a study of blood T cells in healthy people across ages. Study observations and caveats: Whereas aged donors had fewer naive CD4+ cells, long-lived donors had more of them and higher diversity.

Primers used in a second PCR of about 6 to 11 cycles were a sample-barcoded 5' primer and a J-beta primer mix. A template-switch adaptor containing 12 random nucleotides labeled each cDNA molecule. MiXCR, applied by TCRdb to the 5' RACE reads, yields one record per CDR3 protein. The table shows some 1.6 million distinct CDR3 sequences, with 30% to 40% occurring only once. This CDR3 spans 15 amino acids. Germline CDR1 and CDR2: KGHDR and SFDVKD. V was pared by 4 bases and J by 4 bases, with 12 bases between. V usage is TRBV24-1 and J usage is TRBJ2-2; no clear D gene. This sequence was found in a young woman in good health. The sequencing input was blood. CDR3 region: CATSESSVGTGELFF. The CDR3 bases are TGTGCCACCAGTGAGTCCTCAGTGGGCACCGGGGAGCTGTTTTTT.